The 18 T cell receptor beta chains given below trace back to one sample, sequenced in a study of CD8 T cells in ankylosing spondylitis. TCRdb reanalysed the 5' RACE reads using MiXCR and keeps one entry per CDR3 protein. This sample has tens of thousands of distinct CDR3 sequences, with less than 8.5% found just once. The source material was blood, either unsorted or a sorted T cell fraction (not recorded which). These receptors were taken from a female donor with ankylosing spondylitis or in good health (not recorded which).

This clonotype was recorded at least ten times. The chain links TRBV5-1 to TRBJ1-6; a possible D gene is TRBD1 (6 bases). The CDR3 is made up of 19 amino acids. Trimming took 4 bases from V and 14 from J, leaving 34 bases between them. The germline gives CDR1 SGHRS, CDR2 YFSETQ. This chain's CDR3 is CASSLYPLGTKGERSALHF. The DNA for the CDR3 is TGCGCCAGCAGCCTCTACCCCCTTGGGACAAAAGGGGAGAGATCGGCCCTCCACTTT.

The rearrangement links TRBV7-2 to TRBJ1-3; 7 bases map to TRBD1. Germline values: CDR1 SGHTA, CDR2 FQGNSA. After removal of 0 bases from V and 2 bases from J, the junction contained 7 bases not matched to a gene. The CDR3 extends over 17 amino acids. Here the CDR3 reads CASSLAHGQGAGNTIYF. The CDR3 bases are TGTGCCAGCAGCTTAGCGCATGGGCAGGGGGCTGGAAACACCATATATTTT.

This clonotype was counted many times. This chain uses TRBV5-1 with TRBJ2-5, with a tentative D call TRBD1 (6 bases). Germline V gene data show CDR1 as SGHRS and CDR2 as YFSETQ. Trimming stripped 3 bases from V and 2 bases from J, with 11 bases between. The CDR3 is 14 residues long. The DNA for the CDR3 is TGCGCCAGCAGCTCACTCCAGGGGCAAGAGACCCAGTACTTC. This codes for CASSSLQGQETQYF.

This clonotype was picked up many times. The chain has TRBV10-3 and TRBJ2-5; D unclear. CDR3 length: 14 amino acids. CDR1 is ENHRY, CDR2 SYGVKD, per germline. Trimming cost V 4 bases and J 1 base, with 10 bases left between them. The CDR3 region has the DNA TGTGCCATCAGTGTCCAAGGCTTCCAAGAGACCCAGTACTTC. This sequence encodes CAISVQGFQETQYF.

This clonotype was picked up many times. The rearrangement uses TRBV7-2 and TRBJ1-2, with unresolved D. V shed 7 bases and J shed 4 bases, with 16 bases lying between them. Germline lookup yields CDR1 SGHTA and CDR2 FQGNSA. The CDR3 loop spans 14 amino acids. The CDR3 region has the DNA TGTGCCAGCACCATCTCTGTGACTGGCTATGGCTACACCTTC. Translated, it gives CASTISVTGYGYTF.

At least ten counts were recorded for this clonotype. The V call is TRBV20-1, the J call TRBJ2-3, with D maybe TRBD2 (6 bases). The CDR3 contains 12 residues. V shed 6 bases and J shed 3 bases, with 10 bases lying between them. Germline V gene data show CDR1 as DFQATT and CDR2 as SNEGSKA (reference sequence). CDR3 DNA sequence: TGCAGTGCAGGGGACTTTACAGATACGCAGTATTTT. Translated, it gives CSAGDFTDTQYF.

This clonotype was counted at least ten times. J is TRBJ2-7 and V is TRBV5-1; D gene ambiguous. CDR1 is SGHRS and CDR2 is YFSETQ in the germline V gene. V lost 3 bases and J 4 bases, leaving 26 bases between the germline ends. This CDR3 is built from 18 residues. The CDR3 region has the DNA TGCGCCAGCAGCTCGGACCCTCCGTTACACTTCTCTCCTTACGAGCAGTACTTC. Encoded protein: CASSSDPPLHFSPYEQYF.

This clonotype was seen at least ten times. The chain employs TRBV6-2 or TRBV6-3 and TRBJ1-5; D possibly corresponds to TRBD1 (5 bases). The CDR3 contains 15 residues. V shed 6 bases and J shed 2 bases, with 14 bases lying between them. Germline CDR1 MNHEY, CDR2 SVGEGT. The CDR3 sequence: CASSQGHLGNQPQHF. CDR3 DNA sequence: TGTGCCAGCAGCCAAGGACATCTGGGCAATCAGCCCCAGCATTTT.

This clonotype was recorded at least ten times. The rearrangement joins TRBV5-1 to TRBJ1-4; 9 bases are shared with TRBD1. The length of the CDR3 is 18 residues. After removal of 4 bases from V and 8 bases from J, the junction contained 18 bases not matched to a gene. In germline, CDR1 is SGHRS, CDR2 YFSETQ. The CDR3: CASSPDVPGQGRREKLFF. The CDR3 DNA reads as TGCGCCAGCAGCCCCGACGTCCCGGGACAGGGTCGGAGGGAAAAACTGTTTTTT.

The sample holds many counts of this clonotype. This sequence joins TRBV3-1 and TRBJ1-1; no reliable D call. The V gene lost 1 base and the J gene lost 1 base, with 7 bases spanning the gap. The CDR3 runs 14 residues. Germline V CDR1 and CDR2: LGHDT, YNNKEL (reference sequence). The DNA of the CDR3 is TGTGCCAGCAGCCAAGCCATGCGGAACACTGAAGCTTTCTTT. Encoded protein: CASSQAMRNTEAFF. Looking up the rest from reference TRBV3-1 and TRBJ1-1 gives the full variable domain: DTAVSQTPKYLVTQMGNDKSIKCEQNLGHDTMYWYKQDSKKFLKIMFSYNNKELIINETVPNRFSPKSPDKAHLNLHINSLELGDSAVYFCASSQAMRNTEAFFGQGTRLTVV.

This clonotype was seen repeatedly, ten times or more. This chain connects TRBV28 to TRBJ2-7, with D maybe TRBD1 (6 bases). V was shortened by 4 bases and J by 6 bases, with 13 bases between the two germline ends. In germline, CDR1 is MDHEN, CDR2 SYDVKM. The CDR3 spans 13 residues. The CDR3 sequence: CASSSTGRSEQYV. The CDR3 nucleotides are TGTGCCAGCAGTTCCACAGGGAGAAGCGAGCAGTACGTC.

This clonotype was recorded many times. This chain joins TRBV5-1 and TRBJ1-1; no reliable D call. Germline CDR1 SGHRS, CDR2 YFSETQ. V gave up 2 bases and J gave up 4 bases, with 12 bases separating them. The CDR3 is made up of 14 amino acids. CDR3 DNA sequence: TGCGCCAGCAGCTTAGAGGGAGGAGGCACTGAAGCTTTCTTT. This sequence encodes CASSLEGGGTEAFF.

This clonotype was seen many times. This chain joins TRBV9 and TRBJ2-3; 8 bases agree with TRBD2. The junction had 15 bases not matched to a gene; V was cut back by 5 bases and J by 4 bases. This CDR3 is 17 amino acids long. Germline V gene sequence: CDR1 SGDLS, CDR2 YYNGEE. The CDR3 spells CASSTSGAPLPADTQYF. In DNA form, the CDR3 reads TGTGCCAGCAGTACTAGCGGAGCCCCACTGCCTGCAGATACGCAGTATTTT.

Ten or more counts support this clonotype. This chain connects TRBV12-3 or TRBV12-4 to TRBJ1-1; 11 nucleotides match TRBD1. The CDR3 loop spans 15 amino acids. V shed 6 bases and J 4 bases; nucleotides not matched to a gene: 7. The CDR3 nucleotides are TGTGCCAGCAGGGTCCATGGGACAGGGGGCACTGAAGCTTTCTTT. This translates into CASRVHGTGGTEAFF.

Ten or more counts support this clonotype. The CDR3 loop is CASSYSTDRGPEKLFF. The CDR3 DNA is TGTGCCAGCAGTTACTCGACGGACAGGGGGCCTGAAAAACTGTTTTTT. The gene calls are TRBV6-5 and TRBJ1-4; 11 bases are shared with TRBD1. The length of the CDR3 is 16 residues. The germline CDR1 and CDR2 sequences are MNHEY and SVGAGI. Trimming at V came to 0 bases and at J to 7 bases, leaving 4 bases not matched to a gene.

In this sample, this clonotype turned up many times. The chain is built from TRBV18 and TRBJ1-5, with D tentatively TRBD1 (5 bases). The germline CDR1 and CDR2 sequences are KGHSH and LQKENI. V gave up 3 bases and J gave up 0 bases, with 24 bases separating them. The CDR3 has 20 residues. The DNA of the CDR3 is TGTGCCAGCTCACCGAGGAGTCTTGCAGGGTACCCATATAGCAATCAGCCCCAGCATTTT. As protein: CASSPRSLAGYPYSNQPQHF.

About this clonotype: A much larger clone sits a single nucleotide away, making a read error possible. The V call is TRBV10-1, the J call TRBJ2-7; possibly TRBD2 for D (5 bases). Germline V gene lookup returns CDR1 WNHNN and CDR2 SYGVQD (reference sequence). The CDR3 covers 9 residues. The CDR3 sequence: CVSGDEQYF. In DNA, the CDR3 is TGCGTCAGCGGAGACGAGCAGTACTTC.

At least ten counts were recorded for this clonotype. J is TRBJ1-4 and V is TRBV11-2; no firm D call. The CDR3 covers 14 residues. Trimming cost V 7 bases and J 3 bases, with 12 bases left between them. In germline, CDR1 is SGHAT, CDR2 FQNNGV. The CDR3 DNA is TGTGCCAGCAACCGGCCAGAATCTAATGAAAAACTGTTTTTT. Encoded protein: CASNRPESNEKLFF. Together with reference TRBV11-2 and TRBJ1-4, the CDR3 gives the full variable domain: EAGVAQSPRYKIIEKRQSVAFWCNPISGHATLYWYQQILGQGPKLLIQFQNNGVVDDSQLPKDRFSAERLKGVDSTLKIQPAKLEDSAVYLCASNRPESNEKLFFGSGTQLSVL.